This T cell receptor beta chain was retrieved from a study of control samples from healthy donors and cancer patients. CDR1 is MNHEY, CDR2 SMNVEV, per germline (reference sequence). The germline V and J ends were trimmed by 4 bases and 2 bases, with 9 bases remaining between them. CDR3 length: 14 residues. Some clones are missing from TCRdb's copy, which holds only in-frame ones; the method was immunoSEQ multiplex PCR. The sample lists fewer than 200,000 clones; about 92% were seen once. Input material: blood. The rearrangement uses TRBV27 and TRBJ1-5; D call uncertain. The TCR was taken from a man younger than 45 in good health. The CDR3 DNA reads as TGTGCCAGCAGTTCCAATTTAGGCAATCAGCCCCAGCATTTT. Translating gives CASSSNLGNQPQHF.